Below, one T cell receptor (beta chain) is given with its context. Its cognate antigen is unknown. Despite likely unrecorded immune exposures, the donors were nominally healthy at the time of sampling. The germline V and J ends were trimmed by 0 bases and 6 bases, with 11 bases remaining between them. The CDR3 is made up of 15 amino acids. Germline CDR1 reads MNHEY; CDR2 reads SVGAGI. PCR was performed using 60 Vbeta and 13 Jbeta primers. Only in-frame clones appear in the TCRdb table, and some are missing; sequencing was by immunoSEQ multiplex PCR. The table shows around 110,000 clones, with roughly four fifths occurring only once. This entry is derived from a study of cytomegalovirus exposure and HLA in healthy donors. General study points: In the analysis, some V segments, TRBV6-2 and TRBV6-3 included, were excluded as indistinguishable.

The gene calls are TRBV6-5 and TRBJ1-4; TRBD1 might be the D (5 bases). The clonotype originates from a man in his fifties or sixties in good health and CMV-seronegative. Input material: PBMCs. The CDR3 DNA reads TGTGCCAGCAGTTACTCTTGGGGGGGGGATGAAAAACTGTTTTTT. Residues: CASSYSWGGDEKLFF.